This T cell receptor beta chain was sequenced for a study of blood T cells in healthy people across ages. V shed 9 bases, J shed 10 bases, and the junction held 9 bases outside the gene matches. Germline V gene sequence: CDR1 KGHDR, CDR2 SFDVKD. The CDR3 extends over 13 amino acids. A sample-barcoded 5' primer and a J-beta primer mix were used in a second PCR of roughly 7 to 12 cycles. Via MiXCR, TCRdb re-called the 5' RACE reads, giving one row per CDR3 protein. The sample lists approximately 780,000 distinct CDR3 sequences, roughly 25% occurring once. These data are also associated with another study on T cells of mothers and their children. That report adds: Mother-child pairs who were related displayed a slightly higher overlap than unrelated pairs, a difference that was non-significant.

The rearrangement joins TRBV24-1 to TRBJ2-1; 9 positions agree with TRBD1. The sequenced sample was blood. This TCR derives from a boy younger than 18 in good health. CDR3: CATGGTGTWEQFF. CDR3 nucleotides: TGTGCCACCGGTGGGACAGGGACTTGGGAGCAGTTCTTC.